A selection of T cell receptor beta chains follows, all from one sample in a study of T cell clones after liver transplantation. Sequencing was performed with immunoSEQ multiplex PCR; in TCRdb, only in-frame clones are kept and a portion is missing. In the table there are roughly 100,000 clones, around four fifths of which are singletons. The sequences come from CD4+ T cells from blood, collected before liver transplant. Receptors originate from a human donor who received a liver transplant. Each CDR3 is given with its conserved first and last residue. A D gene is named only where the DNA matches it firmly. Size is omitted from some rows. Given values are once, few, many or a class for expanded clones.

v_gene: TRBV5-4
len: 13
abundance: -
d_gene: -
j_gene: TRBJ2-3
CDR3nt: TGTGCCAGCAAGAGGGAGGGCACAGATACGCAGTATTTT
CDR3aa: CASKREGTDTQYF

v_gene: TRBV2
len: 14
abundance: once
d_gene: TRBD1
j_gene: TRBJ2-7
CDR3nt: TGTGCCAGCAAAGCCGGGACAGGGGTCTACGAGCAGTACTTC
CDR3aa: CASKAGTGVYEQYF

v_gene: TRBV29-1
len: 12
abundance: -
d_gene: TRBD2
j_gene: TRBJ2-1
CDR3nt: TGCAGAGGACTAGCAGGCAACAATGAGCAGTTCTTC
CDR3aa: CRGLAGNNEQFF

v_gene: TRBV19
len: 14
abundance: few
d_gene: -
j_gene: TRBJ1-5
CDR3nt: TGTGCCAGTAGCCCAGACCGGGGCAATCAGCCCCAGCATTTT
CDR3aa: CASSPDRGNQPQHF

v_gene: TRBV30
len: 14
abundance: -
d_gene: -
j_gene: TRBJ1-1
CDR3nt: TGTGCCTGGAGTTCGGGACGGATGAACACTGAAGCTTTCTTT
CDR3aa: CAWSSGRMNTEAFF

v_gene: TRBV5-4
len: 16
abundance: once
d_gene: -
j_gene: TRBJ2-3
CDR3nt: TGTGCCAGCAGCGGGGCCGCTGGCAGCAGCACAGATACGCAGTATTTT
CDR3aa: CASSGAAGSSTDTQYF

v_gene: TRBV18
len: 14
abundance: -
d_gene: TRBD1
j_gene: TRBJ2-3
CDR3nt: TGTGCCAGCTCATTTGGACAGGGCACAGATACGCAGTATTTT
CDR3aa: CASSFGQGTDTQYF

v_gene: TRBV27
len: 14
abundance: -
d_gene: -
j_gene: TRBJ2-3
CDR3nt: TGTGCCAGCAGTTTCAGGGGTTACACAGATACGCAGTATTTT
CDR3aa: CASSFRGYTDTQYF

v_gene: TRBV2
len: 14
abundance: -
d_gene: -
j_gene: TRBJ1-4
CDR3nt: TGTGCCAGCTTGGGGGGGCTCTCTAATGAAAAACTGTTTTTT
CDR3aa: CASLGGLSNEKLFF

v_gene: TRBV14
len: 15
abundance: -
d_gene: TRBD1
j_gene: TRBJ2-7
CDR3nt: TGTGCCAGCAGCGGGTTTGGGACAGCGTCCTACGAGCAGTACTTC
CDR3aa: CASSGFGTASYEQYF

v_gene: TRBV5-1
len: 14
abundance: once
d_gene: -
j_gene: TRBJ2-7
CDR3nt: TGCGCCAGCAGCTTGGTGGCGGTGCGGGGCGAGCAGTACTTC
CDR3aa: CASSLVAVRGEQYF

v_gene: TRBV27
len: 13
abundance: -
d_gene: -
j_gene: TRBJ1-2
CDR3nt: TGTGCCAGCAGGACGCCGGCTTTCGGGGGCTACACCTTC
CDR3aa: CASRTPAFGGYTF

v_gene: TRBV27
len: 15
abundance: few
d_gene: -
j_gene: TRBJ2-7
CDR3nt: TGTGCCAGCAGTTTTGACAGACGCAGCTCCTACGAGCAGTACTTC
CDR3aa: CASSFDRRSSYEQYF

v_gene: TRBV19
len: 13
abundance: once
d_gene: TRBD1
j_gene: TRBJ1-2
CDR3nt: TGTGCCAGTACCCCGACAGGGCCTTATGGCTACACCTTC
CDR3aa: CASTPTGPYGYTF

v_gene: TRBV28
len: 12
abundance: -
d_gene: -
j_gene: TRBJ2-7
CDR3nt: TGTGCCAGCAGCCCCCGCCCCTACGAGCAGTACTTC
CDR3aa: CASSPRPYEQYF

v_gene: TRBV19
len: 14
abundance: -
d_gene: -
j_gene: TRBJ2-3
CDR3nt: TGTGCCAGTGGGCCAGGGCATATCACAGATACGCAGTATTTT
CDR3aa: CASGPGHITDTQYF

v_gene: TRBV7-8
len: 16
abundance: -
d_gene: -
j_gene: TRBJ1-6
CDR3nt: TGTGCCAGCAGCTCCTTACCGGGACACCTTAATTCACCCCTCCACTTT
CDR3aa: CASSSLPGHLNSPLHF

v_gene: TRBV5-6
len: 16
abundance: -
d_gene: TRBD2
j_gene: TRBJ2-3
CDR3nt: TGTGCCAGCAGCTTGGGCGGCGGGGGGAGCACAGATACGCAGTATTTT
CDR3aa: CASSLGGGGSTDTQYF

v_gene: TRBV4-2
len: 15
abundance: -
d_gene: TRBD2
j_gene: TRBJ2-5
CDR3nt: TGTGCCAGCAGCCTGACTAGCGGGGGGGAGGAGACCCAGTACTTC
CDR3aa: CASSLTSGGEETQYF

v_gene: TRBV19
len: 15
abundance: -
d_gene: -
j_gene: TRBJ2-2
CDR3nt: TGTGCCAGTAGTCCGGGCGGGTTGTCGGGCGGGGAGCTGTTTTTT
CDR3aa: CASSPGGLSGGELFF

v_gene: TRBV6-5
len: 14
abundance: -
d_gene: -
j_gene: TRBJ1-2
CDR3nt: TGTGCCAGCAGTTACTCGGGGGGCAGGTATGGCTACACCTTC
CDR3aa: CASSYSGGRYGYTF

v_gene: TRBV5-1
len: 15
abundance: -
d_gene: TRBD1
j_gene: TRBJ1-2
CDR3nt: TGCGCCAGCAGCTTGGTACAGGGGGCGCGGGAGGGCTACACCTTC
CDR3aa: CASSLVQGAREGYTF

v_gene: TRBV28
len: 12
abundance: -
d_gene: -
j_gene: TRBJ1-5
CDR3nt: TGTGCCAGCAGTTCGGGGATTCAGCCCCAGCATTTT
CDR3aa: CASSSGIQPQHF

v_gene: TRBV5-1
len: 17
abundance: -
d_gene: TRBD2
j_gene: TRBJ2-3
CDR3nt: TGCGCCAGCAGTTCGACTAGCGGGGGACTAGGCACAGATACGCAGTATTTT
CDR3aa: CASSSTSGGLGTDTQYF

v_gene: TRBV11-2
len: 17
abundance: few
d_gene: -
j_gene: TRBJ2-5
CDR3nt: TGTGCCAGCAGTTTTGGTGGGGGTGGATCTCAACAAGAGACCCAGTACTTC
CDR3aa: CASSFGGGGSQQETQYF

v_gene: TRBV19
len: 14
abundance: few
d_gene: -
j_gene: TRBJ1-3
CDR3nt: TGTGCCAGTAGTATTCGGGGCTCTGGAAACACCATATATTTT
CDR3aa: CASSIRGSGNTIYF

v_gene: TRBV5-4
len: 13
abundance: -
d_gene: TRBD1
j_gene: TRBJ1-2
CDR3nt: TGTGCCAGCAGCGCAACAGGGGGCGGCGGCTACACCTTC
CDR3aa: CASSATGGGGYTF

v_gene: TRBV7-8
len: 15
abundance: -
d_gene: -
j_gene: TRBJ1-4
CDR3nt: TGTGCCAGCAGCTTAAGCGCGCAGAACAATGAAAAACTGTTTTTT
CDR3aa: CASSLSAQNNEKLFF

v_gene: TRBV9
len: 15
abundance: -
d_gene: -
j_gene: TRBJ2-5
CDR3nt: TGTGCCAGCAGCCTCAATGGGCGCCGGGGAGAGACCCAGTACTTC
CDR3aa: CASSLNGRRGETQYF

v_gene: TRBV5-1
len: 14
abundance: -
d_gene: -
j_gene: TRBJ2-7
CDR3nt: TGCGCCAGCAGCTTGGAGGCGGGAACCTACGAGCAGTACTTC
CDR3aa: CASSLEAGTYEQYF

v_gene: TRBV30
len: 14
abundance: -
d_gene: TRBD1
j_gene: TRBJ1-5
CDR3nt: TGTGCCTGGAATAGACAGGGAAGCAATCAGCCCCAGCATTTT
CDR3aa: CAWNRQGSNQPQHF

v_gene: TRBV7-2
len: 14
abundance: -
d_gene: -
j_gene: TRBJ1-2
CDR3nt: TGTGCCAGCAGCTTAGATCCCCGGGCCTATGGCTACACCTTC
CDR3aa: CASSLDPRAYGYTF

v_gene: TRBV18
len: 16
abundance: -
d_gene: TRBD1
j_gene: TRBJ1-1
CDR3nt: TGTGCCAGCTCACCAGGACAGGGGGCTCTTCGCGCTGAAGCTTTCTTT
CDR3aa: CASSPGQGALRAEAFF

v_gene: TRBV7-2
len: 15
abundance: -
d_gene: TRBD2
j_gene: TRBJ2-7
CDR3nt: TGTGCCAGCAGCTTAGGTGGAGCGGGGAGCTACGAGCAGTACTTC
CDR3aa: CASSLGGAGSYEQYF

v_gene: TRBV18
len: 13
abundance: -
d_gene: -
j_gene: TRBJ1-5
CDR3nt: TGTGCCAGCTCACCGGACAGCAATCAGCCCCAGCATTTT
CDR3aa: CASSPDSNQPQHF

v_gene: TRBV7-3
len: 17
abundance: -
d_gene: -
j_gene: TRBJ2-1
CDR3nt: TGTGCCAGCAGCTTAGGGCCGGGCCGCAGCTCCTACAATGAGCAGTTCTTC
CDR3aa: CASSLGPGRSSYNEQFF

v_gene: TRBV7-2
len: 17
abundance: -
d_gene: TRBD1
j_gene: TRBJ1-4
CDR3nt: TGTGCCAGCAGCTTAGAGGGCAGGGGGCGAACTAATGAAAAACTGTTTTTT
CDR3aa: CASSLEGRGRTNEKLFF

v_gene: TRBV10-3
len: 15
abundance: -
d_gene: TRBD1
j_gene: TRBJ2-7
CDR3nt: TGTGCCATCAGTGAAGGGACAGGCAGTCCCTACGAGCAGTACTTC
CDR3aa: CAISEGTGSPYEQYF

v_gene: TRBV7-7
len: 16
abundance: -
d_gene: TRBD2
j_gene: TRBJ2-2
CDR3nt: TGTGCCAGCAGCTTAGCTAGCGGGAGATCCTCAGGGGAGCTGTTTTTT
CDR3aa: CASSLASGRSSGELFF

v_gene: TRBV30
len: 15
abundance: -
d_gene: -
j_gene: TRBJ1-3
CDR3nt: TGTGCCTGGAGTGTACGGGTCAGCTCTGGAAACACCATATATTTT
CDR3aa: CAWSVRVSSGNTIYF

v_gene: TRBV5-1
len: 14
abundance: -
d_gene: -
j_gene: TRBJ1-5
CDR3nt: TGCGCCAGCAGCGTAACAGGGACGGATCAGCCCCAGCATTTT
CDR3aa: CASSVTGTDQPQHF

v_gene: TRBV7-9
len: 13
abundance: -
d_gene: -
j_gene: TRBJ1-1
CDR3nt: TGTGCCAGCAGCTCTCATTTGAACACTGAAGCTTTCTTT
CDR3aa: CASSSHLNTEAFF

v_gene: TRBV7-3
len: 14
abundance: -
d_gene: -
j_gene: TRBJ1-1
CDR3nt: TGTGCCAGCAGCCTCCGAGAAGGAGGGGCTGAAGCTTTCTTT
CDR3aa: CASSLREGGAEAFF

v_gene: TRBV19
len: 15
abundance: few
d_gene: -
j_gene: TRBJ1-1
CDR3nt: TGTGCCAGTAGTATATCCAGGGCCCTAAACACTGAAGCTTTCTTT
CDR3aa: CASSISRALNTEAFF

v_gene: TRBV7-9
len: 15
abundance: -
d_gene: TRBD2
j_gene: TRBJ2-7
CDR3nt: TGTGCCAGCAGCTTAACTCAGGGAGGGTCGGGCGAGCAGTACTTC
CDR3aa: CASSLTQGGSGEQYF

v_gene: TRBV19
len: 15
abundance: -
d_gene: -
j_gene: TRBJ1-5
CDR3nt: TGTGCCAGTAGTATAGCGATGGGGGGCAGGGAGCCCCAGCATTTT
CDR3aa: CASSIAMGGREPQHF

v_gene: TRBV7-2
len: 16
abundance: -
d_gene: -
j_gene: TRBJ2-7
CDR3nt: TGTGCCAGCAGCTTAGGATTGGCGGGGGCGGCCTACGAGCAGTACTTC
CDR3aa: CASSLGLAGAAYEQYF

v_gene: TRBV18
len: 20
abundance: -
d_gene: -
j_gene: TRBJ1-3
CDR3nt: TGTGCCAGCTCACCTAGCCTCGGACAAACTTCCATCCACTCTGGAAACACCATATATTTT
CDR3aa: CASSPSLGQTSIHSGNTIYF